This T cell receptor beta chain was obtained from a study of blood T cell repertoires in COVID-19. Turning to the study itself: COVID-19 samples collected from the United States, Italy and Spain covered acute and convalescent phases. Sample material is recorded as cDNA or gDNA derived from T cells, B-cell-depleted T cells, or PBMCs.

Methods used by the authors: Scientists estimated how many nucleated cells there were by amplifying reference gene primers. Sequenced by immunoSEQ multiplex PCR; TCRdb stores in-frame clones only, minus some. V and J calls plus clone size are reproduced from that table; the DNA served to infer D and trimming. The sample lists 250,000 or so clones, roughly 90% occurring once. V lost 5 bases and J lost 1; bases outside the gene matches: 10. The length of the CDR3 is 16 residues. The germline CDR1 and CDR2 sequences are SEHNR and FQNEAQ (reference sequence). The chain joins TRBV7-9 to TRBJ1-2; 7 bases fit TRBD1. The material sequenced was peripheral blood. This receptor was identified in a woman aged 40 to 49 who had recovered from COVID-19. CDR3 in amino acids: CASSPTGLTFNYGYTF. DNA for the CDR3: TGTGCCAGCAGCCCGACAGGGCTGACCTTTAACTATGGCTACACCTTC.